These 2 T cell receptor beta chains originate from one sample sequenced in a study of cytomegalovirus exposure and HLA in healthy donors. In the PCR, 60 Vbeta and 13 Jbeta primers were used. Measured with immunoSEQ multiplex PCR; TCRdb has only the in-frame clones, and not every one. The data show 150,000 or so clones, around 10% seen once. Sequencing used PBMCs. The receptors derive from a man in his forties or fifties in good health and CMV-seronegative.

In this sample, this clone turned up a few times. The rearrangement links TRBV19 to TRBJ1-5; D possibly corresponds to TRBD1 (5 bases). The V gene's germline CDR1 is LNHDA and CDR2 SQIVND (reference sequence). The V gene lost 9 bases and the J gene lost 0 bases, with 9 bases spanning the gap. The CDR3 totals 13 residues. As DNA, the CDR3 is TGTGCCAGCAGGGCTAGTAGCAATCAGCCCCAGCATTTT. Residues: CASRASSNQPQHF.

CDR3 protein: CASSFPGTGSQPQHF. CDR3 nucleotides: TGTGCCAGCAGTTTCCCTGGGACAGGGAGTCAGCCCCAGCATTTT. The chain links TRBV28 to TRBJ1-5; 9 bases line up with TRBD1. Germline CDR1 and CDR2: MDHEN and SYDVKM. The CDR3 is 15 residues long. Trimming at V came to 3 bases and at J to 6 bases, leaving 6 bases not matched to a gene.